Presented here are 2 T cell receptor beta chains from one specimen sequenced in a study of T-cell memory formation after mild COVID-19. Using its own MiXCR run on the 5' RACE reads, TCRdb lists one record per CDR3 protein. The table includes 350,000 to 450,000 distinct CDR3 sequences, around an eighth detected once. The sample was PBMCs or a T cell subset sorted from them (not recorded which). The source of these receptors is a man younger than 35 who had mild COVID-19 (a few samples of this study predate the infection). Cell type and time point are not known.

This clonotype was counted a few times. The rearrangement joins TRBV5-1 to TRBJ2-4; TRBD1 aligns across 10 bases. The CDR3 contains 14 residues. After removal of 4 bases from V and 5 bases from J, the junction contained 3 bases not matched to a gene. The germline CDR1 and CDR2 sequences are SGHRS and YFSETQ. The CDR3 region has the DNA TGCGCCAGCAGCCCCGGGACAGGGGAAAACATTCAGTACTTC. Its translation is CASSPGTGENIQYF.

This clonotype has only a few counts. The chain is built from TRBV6-2 or TRBV6-3 and TRBJ2-1, with D perhaps being TRBD1 or TRBD2 (6 bases each). This CDR3 contains 15 residues. Germline V lookup: CDR1 MNHEY, CDR2 SVGEGT. The V gene lost 7 bases and the J gene lost 4 bases, with 17 bases spanning the gap. The CDR3 region is CASITRGARYNEQFF. The CDR3 bases are TGTGCCAGCATCACGAGGGGGGCCAGGTACAATGAGCAGTTCTTC.